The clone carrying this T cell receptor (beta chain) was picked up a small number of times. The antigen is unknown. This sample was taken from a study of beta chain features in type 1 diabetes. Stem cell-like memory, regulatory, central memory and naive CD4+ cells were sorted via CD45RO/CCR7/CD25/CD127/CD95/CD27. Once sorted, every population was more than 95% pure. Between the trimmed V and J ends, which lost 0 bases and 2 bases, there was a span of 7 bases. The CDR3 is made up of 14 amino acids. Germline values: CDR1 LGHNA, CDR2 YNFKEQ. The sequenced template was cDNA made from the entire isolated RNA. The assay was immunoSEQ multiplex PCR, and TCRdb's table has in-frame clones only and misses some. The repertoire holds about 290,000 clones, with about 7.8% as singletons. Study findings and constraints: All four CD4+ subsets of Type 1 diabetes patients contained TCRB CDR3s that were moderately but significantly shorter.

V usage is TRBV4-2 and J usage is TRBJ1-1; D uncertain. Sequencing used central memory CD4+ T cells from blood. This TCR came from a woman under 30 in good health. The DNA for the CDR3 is TGTGCCAGCAGCCAAGATCCCACTAACACTGAAGCTTTCTTT. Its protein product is CASSQDPTNTEAFF.